The rows below give T cell receptor beta chains drawn from one sample of a study of cytomegalovirus exposure and HLA in healthy donors. Sequencing used immunoSEQ multiplex PCR; TCRdb keeps in-frame clones, though not all of them. The table records under 200,000 clones, 84% of them present only once. The source material was PBMCs. The source is a man aged 25-40 years in good health and CMV-seronegative. Both conserved end residues are part of each CDR3. A D gene is named only where the DNA matches it firmly. A clone size is listed for some rows: how often the clone was seen (once, few, many), or a class if it is expanded.

V gene	D gene	clone size	J gene	CDR3 DNA	CDR3 protein
TRBV6-5	-	-	TRBJ2-5	TGTGCCAGCAGTTGGCAGGCTTTCTCCAGAGAGACCCAGTACTTC	CASSWQAFSRETQYF
TRBV27	-	-	TRBJ1-2	TGTGCCAGCAGTCCCCGCGCGCCCGGGGACTATGGCTACACCTTC	CASSPRAPGDYGYTF
TRBV5-4	TRBD1	once	TRBJ2-2	TGTGCCAGCAGCTCGGGACAGGGTGTATCGGGGGAGCTGTTTTTT	CASSSGQGVSGELFF
TRBV5-1	TRBD1	-	TRBJ2-6	TGCGCCAGCAGCTGGACAGGGGACAACTCTGGGGCCAACGTCCTGACTTTC	CASSWTGDNSGANVLTF
TRBV5-6	TRBD2	-	TRBJ2-7	TGTGCCAGCAGCTTACTAGCGGGAGCTCGGGAGCAGTACTTC	CASSLLAGAREQYF
TRBV5-6	-	-	TRBJ1-2	TGTGCCAGCAGCTTGGGGGGACAAGGTGGGGGTTCTGGCTACACCTTC	CASSLGGQGGGSGYTF
TRBV11-3	-	few	TRBJ2-2	TGTGCCAGCAGCTTACGCGACAGGAAGGCCGGGGAGCTGTTTTTT	CASSLRDRKAGELFF
TRBV9	-	-	TRBJ1-3	TGTGCCAGCAGCGCAAGACAGGCCTACTCTGGAAACACCATATATTTT	CASSARQAYSGNTIYF
TRBV14	TRBD1	-	TRBJ2-7	TGTGCCAGCAGCCCGGACAGGAGAAACTCCTACGAGCAGTACTTC	CASSPDRRNSYEQYF
TRBV5-1	TRBD2	-	TRBJ2-5	TGCGCCAGCAGCATGGCCGGGACTACCGAAGAGACCCAGTACTTC	CASSMAGTTEETQYF
TRBV28	-	-	TRBJ2-7	TGTGCCAGCAGTTTACAGTTGTTCCGCGGGGCCTACGAGCAGTACTTC	CASSLQLFRGAYEQYF
TRBV5-6	TRBD1	-	TRBJ2-4	TGTGCCAGCAGCTCCTCGATCGGGACAGGGGGGGTAGACATTCAGTACTTC	CASSSSIGTGGVDIQYF
TRBV5-1	TRBD1	-	TRBJ2-3	TGCGCCAGCAGCCGAGGACAGGCGGATACGCAGTATTTT	CASSRGQADTQYF
TRBV7-8	-	-	TRBJ1-4	TGTGCCAGCAGCTTAAATCCGGACAGATTTAATGAAAAACTGTTTTTT	CASSLNPDRFNEKLFF
TRBV7-9	TRBD1	-	TRBJ1-2	TGTGCCAGCAGCCCCAGGGGGACGACAGGGAGCCTTTTTGGCTACACCTTC	CASSPRGTTGSLFGYTF
TRBV11-2	-	-	TRBJ1-1	TGTGCCAGCAGCTCAGGCATTAGGTCCTCCATGAACACTGAAGCTTTCTTT	CASSSGIRSSMNTEAFF
TRBV6-4	TRBD1	-	TRBJ2-3	TGTGCCAGCAGTGACTCGGGACAGGGGGTCACAGATACGCAGTATTTT	CASSDSGQGVTDTQYF
TRBV7-9	TRBD1	-	TRBJ1-2	TGTGCCAGCAGCTCTGGCAGGGGGCTTGTCTATGGCTACACCTTC	CASSSGRGLVYGYTF
TRBV9	-	-	TRBJ2-7	TGTGCCAGCGGCGTAGCAGGTAGTACCTCCTACGAGCAGTACTTC	CASGVAGSTSYEQYF
TRBV30	-	few	TRBJ2-7	TGTGCCTGGAGTAACCCCCCGGAGGGCCACGAGCAGTACTTC	CAWSNPPEGHEQYF
TRBV28	TRBD2	-	TRBJ2-1	TGTGCCAGCAGTGGGACTAGCATGTACAATGAGCAGTTCTTC	CASSGTSMYNEQFF
TRBV19	-	once	TRBJ2-7	TGTGCCAGTAGTTCTACAGGGTACGAGCAGTACTTC	CASSSTGYEQYF
TRBV27	-	-	TRBJ2-7	TGTGCCAGCAGGGCACAGGACTACGAGCAGTACTTC	CASRAQDYEQYF
TRBV4-3	TRBD1	-	TRBJ1-6	TGCGCCAGCAGCCAATCCTCAGGGGGAATCGGATCACCCCTCCACTTT	CASSQSSGGIGSPLHF
TRBV2	TRBD1	-	TRBJ2-3	TGTGCCAGCAGTTGGGGACAGGGAGGAAGAGATACGCAGTATTTT	CASSWGQGGRDTQYF
TRBV4-1	TRBD2	-	TRBJ2-3	TGCGCCAGCAGCTTCGGACTAGCGGGAAATGGGGATACGCAGTATTTT	CASSFGLAGNGDTQYF
TRBV5-1	-	-	TRBJ1-2	TGCGCCAGCAGCTTGTGGGCAGACAAAAACTATGGCTACACCTTC	CASSLWADKNYGYTF